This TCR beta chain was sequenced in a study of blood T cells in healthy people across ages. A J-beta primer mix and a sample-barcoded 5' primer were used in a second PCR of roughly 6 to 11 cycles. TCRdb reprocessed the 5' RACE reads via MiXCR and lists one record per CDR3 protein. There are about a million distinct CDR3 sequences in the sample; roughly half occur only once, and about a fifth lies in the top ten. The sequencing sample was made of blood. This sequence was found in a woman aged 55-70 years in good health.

The chain's CDR3 is CSARVAGVVNIQYF. CDR3 nucleotides: TGCAGTGCTAGAGTTGCGGGAGTAGTAAACATTCAGTACTTC. This chain connects TRBV20-1 to TRBJ2-5; 7 positions match TRBD2. Matching the DNA end better, TRBJ2-4 makes the J call doubtful. There are 14 residues in the CDR3. Germline V gene sequence: CDR1 DFQATT, CDR2 SNEGSKA (reference sequence).